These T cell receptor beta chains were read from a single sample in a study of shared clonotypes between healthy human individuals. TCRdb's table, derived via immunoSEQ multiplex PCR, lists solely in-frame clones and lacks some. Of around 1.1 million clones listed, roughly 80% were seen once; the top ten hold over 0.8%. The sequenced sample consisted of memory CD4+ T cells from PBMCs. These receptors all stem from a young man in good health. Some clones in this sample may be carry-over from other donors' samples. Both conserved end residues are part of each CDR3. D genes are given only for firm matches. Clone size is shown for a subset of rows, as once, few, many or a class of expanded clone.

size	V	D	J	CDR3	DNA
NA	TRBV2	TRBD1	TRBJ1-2	CASSGTVYGYTF	TGTGCCAGCAGCGGGACAGTATATGGCTACACCTTC
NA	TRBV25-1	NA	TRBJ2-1	CASSDRRSSYNEQFF	TGTGCCAGCAGTGATCGGAGAAGCTCCTACAATGAGCAGTTCTTC
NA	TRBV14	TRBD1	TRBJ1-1	CASSNPGQGVWTEAFF	TGTGCCAGCAGCAATCCGGGACAGGGAGTTTGGACTGAAGCTTTCTTT
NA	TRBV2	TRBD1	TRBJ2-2	CASRTGVAGELFF	TGTGCCAGTCGGACAGGAGTGGCCGGGGAGCTGTTTTTT
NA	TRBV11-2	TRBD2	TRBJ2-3	CASTGGLSTDTQYF	TGTGCCAGCACGGGAGGCCTGAGCACAGATACGCAGTATTTT
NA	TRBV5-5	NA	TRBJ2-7	CASSLTGTQEQYF	TGTGCCAGCAGCTTGACAGGGACGCAGGAGCAGTACTTC
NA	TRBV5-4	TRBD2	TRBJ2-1	CASSPPGLGRNEQFF	TGTGCCAGCAGCCCCCCGGGACTAGGTAGGAATGAGCAGTTCTTC
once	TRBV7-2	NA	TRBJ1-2	CASSLYSLGYTF	TGTGCCAGCAGCCTTTATTCGCTGGGCTACACCTTC
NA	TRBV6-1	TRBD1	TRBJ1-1	CASSIQGMNTEAFF	TGTGCCAGCAGTATACAGGGGATGAACACTGAAGCTTTCTTT
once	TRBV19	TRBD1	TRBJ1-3	CASSITRGQTISGNTIYF	TGTGCCAGTAGTATAACCAGGGGACAGACCATCTCTGGAAACACCATATATTTT
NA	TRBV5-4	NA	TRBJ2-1	CASSPGGLSYNEQFF	TGTGCCAGCAGCCCAGGGGGGCTATCCTACAATGAGCAGTTCTTC
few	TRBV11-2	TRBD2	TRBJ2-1	CASSLPIAGNSYNEQFF	TGTGCCAGCAGCTTACCTATAGCGGGTAATTCCTACAATGAGCAGTTCTTC
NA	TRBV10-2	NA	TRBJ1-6	CASRIELAYNSPLHF	TGCGCCAGCAGGATTGAATTGGCCTATAATTCACCCCTCCACTTT
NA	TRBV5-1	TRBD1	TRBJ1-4	CASSPGTDNEKLFF	TGCGCCAGCAGTCCTGGGACAGACAATGAAAAACTGTTTTTT
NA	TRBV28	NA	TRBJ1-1	CASSTEGSPGKNTEAFF	TGTGCCAGCAGTACCGAAGGAAGCCCGGGGAAGAACACTGAAGCTTTCTTT
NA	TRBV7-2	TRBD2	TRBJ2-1	CASRAGADEQFF	TGTGCCTCGCGAGCGGGAGCGGACGAGCAGTTCTTC
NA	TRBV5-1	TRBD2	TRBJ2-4	CASSLQAGVQDIQYF	TGCGCCAGCAGCCTTCAAGCGGGAGTTCAGGACATTCAGTACTTC
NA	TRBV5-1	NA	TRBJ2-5	CASSIGQTTETQYF	TGCGCCAGCAGCATCGGACAGACTACGGAGACCCAGTACTTC
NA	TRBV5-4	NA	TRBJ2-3	CASSPQDEADTQYF	TGTGCCAGCAGCCCCCAGGACGAGGCAGATACGCAGTATTTT
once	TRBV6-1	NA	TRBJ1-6	CASSEPQESPLHF	TGTGCCAGCAGTGAACCACAGGAATCACCCCTCCACTTT
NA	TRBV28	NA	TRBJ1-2	CASSLTVVAGYTF	TGTGCCAGCAGTCTTACAGTGGTCGCCGGCTACACCTTC
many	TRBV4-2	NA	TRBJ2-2	CASSKNIGRGVTGELFF	TGTGCCAGCAGCAAAAATATCGGGAGAGGGGTCACCGGGGAGCTGTTTTTT
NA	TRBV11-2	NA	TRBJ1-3	CASSSRPGTGSSGNTIYF	TGTGCCAGCAGCTCCCGACCCGGGACTGGGAGCTCTGGAAACACCATATATTTT
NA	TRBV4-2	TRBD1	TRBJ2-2	CASSTRQGITGELFF	TGTGCCAGCAGCACTAGACAGGGGATAACCGGGGAGCTGTTTTTT
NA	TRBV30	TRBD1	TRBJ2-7	CAWSTGGEQYF	TGTGCCTGGAGCACAGGGGGCGAGCAGTACTTC
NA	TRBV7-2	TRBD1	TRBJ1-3	CASSLQGARNTIYF	TGTGCCAGCAGCCTACAGGGGGCCAGAAACACCATATATTTT
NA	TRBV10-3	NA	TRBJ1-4	CAISEGQGREKLFF	TGTGCCATCAGTGAAGGGCAGGGGCGTGAAAAACTGTTTTTT
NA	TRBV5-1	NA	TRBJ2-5	CASSLDRETQYF	TGCGCCAGCAGCTTGGACAGAGAGACCCAGTACTTC
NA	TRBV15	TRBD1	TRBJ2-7	CATSRGPGQTYEQYF	TGTGCCACCAGCCGGGGTCCGGGACAGACCTACGAGCAGTACTTC
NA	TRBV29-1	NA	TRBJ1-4	CSVWDTGEKLFF	TGCAGCGTCTGGGACACCGGGGAAAAACTGTTTTTT
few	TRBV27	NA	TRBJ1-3	CASSFQRPSAGNTIYF	TGTGCCAGCAGTTTCCAACGGCCCAGTGCTGGAAACACCATATATTTT
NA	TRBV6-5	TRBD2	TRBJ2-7	CASSYSSGRMDEQYF	TGTGCCAGCAGTTACTCTAGCGGGAGGATGGACGAGCAGTACTTC
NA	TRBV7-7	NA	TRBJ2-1	CASSLEGPTGHYNEQFF	TGTGCCAGCAGCTTAGAAGGTCCAACGGGACACTACAATGAGCAGTTCTTC
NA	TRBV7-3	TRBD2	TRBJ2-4	CASSLRLAGKNIQYF	TGTGCCAGCAGCTTAAGGCTAGCGGGGAAAAACATTCAGTACTTC
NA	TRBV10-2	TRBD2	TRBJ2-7	CASREARASGRVEQYF	TGCGCCAGCAGGGAAGCTCGGGCTAGCGGGAGAGTCGAGCAGTACTTC
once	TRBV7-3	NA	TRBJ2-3	CASSPAGSDTQYF	TGTGCCAGCAGCCCCGCGGGGTCAGATACGCAGTATTTT
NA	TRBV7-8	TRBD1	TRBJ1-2	CASSLAGGQTYGYTF	TGTGCCAGCAGCTTAGCGGGGGGACAGACTTATGGCTACACCTTC
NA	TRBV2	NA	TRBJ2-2	CASRGPATGELFF	TGTGCCAGCAGGGGGCCGGCCACCGGGGAGCTGTTTTTT
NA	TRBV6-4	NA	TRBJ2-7	CASSPRHF	TGTGCCAGCAGCCCTCGTCACTTC
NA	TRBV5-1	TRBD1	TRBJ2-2	CASSSPGQGGTGGLFF	TGCGCCAGCAGCTCCCCGGGACAGGGTGGGACCGGGGGGCTGTTTTTT
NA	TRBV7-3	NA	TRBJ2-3	CASSQWGSTDTQYF	TGTGCCAGCAGCCAGTGGGGTAGCACAGATACGCAGTATTTT
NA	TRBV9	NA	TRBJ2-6	CASTLFSSGANVLTF	TGTGCCAGCACCTTATTCTCCTCTGGGGCCAACGTCCTGACTTTC
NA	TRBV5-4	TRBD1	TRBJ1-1	CASSATGDGTSEAFF	TGTGCCAGCAGCGCTACAGGGGATGGAACAAGTGAAGCTTTCTTT
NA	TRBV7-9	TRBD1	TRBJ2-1	CASSFLQGDSYNEQFF	TGTGCCAGCAGCTTCCTACAGGGGGACTCCTACAATGAGCAGTTCTTC
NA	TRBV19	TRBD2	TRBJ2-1	CASSMTSGRDEQFF	TGTGCCAGTAGTATGACTAGCGGGAGGGATGAGCAGTTCTTC
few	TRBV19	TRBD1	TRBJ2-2	CASSGTGGRTGELFF	TGTGCCAGTAGTGGGACAGGGGGCCGAACCGGGGAGCTGTTTTTT
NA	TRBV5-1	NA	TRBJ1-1	CASSLERHLNTEAFF	TGCGCCAGCAGCTTGGAAAGGCACCTGAACACTGAAGCTTTCTTT
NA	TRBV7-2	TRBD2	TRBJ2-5	CASSPPRGTGETQYF	TGTGCCAGCAGCCCCCCGCGGGGGACGGGAGAGACCCAGTACTTC
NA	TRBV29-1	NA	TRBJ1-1	CSALYSLGGSEAFF	TGCAGCGCACTTTACAGTCTGGGTGGTTCTGAAGCTTTCTTT
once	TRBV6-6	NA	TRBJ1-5	CASSYSSGGVGQPQHF	TGTGCCAGCAGTTACTCGAGTGGGGGCGTAGGTCAGCCCCAGCATTTT